This is a list of T cell receptor beta chains from one sample in a study of T cell clones after liver transplantation. Sequenced by immunoSEQ multiplex PCR; TCRdb stores in-frame clones only, minus some. Here the sample spans about 74,000 clones, roughly 80% being singletons. Source: CD4+ T cells from blood, taken before liver transplant. These receptors came from a human donor who received a liver transplant. CDR3s include the opening cysteine and the closing phenylalanine or tryptophan. D genes are given only for firm matches. Clone size is stated in some rows and not others, as once, few, many or a class when expanded.

V	size	J	D	DNA	CDR3
TRBV6-1	-	TRBJ1-1	-	TGTGCCAGCAGTGAAGGGGGCGTGAACACTGAAGCTTTCTTT	CASSEGGVNTEAFF
TRBV2	once	TRBJ2-7	TRBD2	TGTGCCAGCGGGTGGGGGAGCGGGACCTACGAGCAGTACTTC	CASGWGSGTYEQYF
TRBV5-1	-	TRBJ2-5	-	TGCGCCAGCGGTGCGCAGGGGATGCAAGAGACCCAGTACTTC	CASGAQGMQETQYF
TRBV4-3	-	TRBJ2-6	-	TGCGCCAGCAGCCAGGTGGGTGGGGCCAACGTCCTGACTTTC	CASSQVGGANVLTF
TRBV27	few	TRBJ1-2	-	TGTGCCAGCAGCAGACCCGGGAGTTATGGCTACACCTTC	CASSRPGSYGYTF
TRBV2	once	TRBJ2-2	-	TGTGCCAGCACGCGTTTTTTGGGGGCCCGGGAGCCCGGGGAGCTGTTTTTT	CASTRFLGAREPGELFF
TRBV7-3	-	TRBJ2-1	-	TGTGCCAGCAGCCGTTGGGAGTACAATGAGCAGTTCTTC	CASSRWEYNEQFF
TRBV11-3	-	TRBJ2-3	TRBD1	TGTGCCAGCAGCTTAACACCGGGACAGGGCCCAGATACGCAGTATTTT	CASSLTPGQGPDTQYF
TRBV2	-	TRBJ2-5	-	TGTGCCAGCACCCTTCAAGGGGCAGGGCAAGAGACCCAGTACTTC	CASTLQGAGQETQYF
TRBV2	-	TRBJ2-1	TRBD2	TGTGCCAGCAGTTTCATAACGGCGGGAGTATTCAATGAGCAGTTCTTC	CASSFITAGVFNEQFF
TRBV2	-	TRBJ2-3	TRBD1	TGTGCCAGCAGGGCCGCAAGGACAGGGGGAGGCACAGATACGCAGTATTTT	CASRAARTGGGTDTQYF
TRBV18	once	TRBJ2-1	TRBD2	TGTGCCAGCTCACCACTCACGGGGACTAGCGGGAGTAATGAGCAGTTCTTC	CASSPLTGTSGSNEQFF
TRBV28	few	TRBJ2-7	-	TGTGCCAGCAGTAGGTGGCGTGATGGGGAGCAGTACTTC	CASSRWRDGEQYF
TRBV23-1	-	TRBJ2-1	-	TGCGCCAGCAGTCACCACTTGGGTGAGCAGTTCTTC	CASSHHLGEQFF
TRBV7-9	-	TRBJ2-1	TRBD1	TGTGCCAGCAGCTTATCGTGGGGACAGTCAAACAATGAGCAGTTCTTC	CASSLSWGQSNNEQFF
TRBV5-4	-	TRBJ1-1	TRBD1	TGTGCCAGCAGCTCGGGGACAGTGGGGAACACTGAAGCTTTCTTT	CASSSGTVGNTEAFF
TRBV28	-	TRBJ1-2	-	TGTGCCAGCACCGGGGGGCAGGGTATTTATGGCTACACCTTC	CASTGGQGIYGYTF
TRBV5-4	-	TRBJ2-7	TRBD1	TGTGCCAGCAGCTTTTGGGGACAGGGGGCAAACGACGAGCAGTACTTC	CASSFWGQGANDEQYF
TRBV5-1	-	TRBJ2-7	-	TGCGCCAGCAGCTTACCCCGACAGGACGAGCAGTACTTC	CASSLPRQDEQYF
TRBV27	-	TRBJ2-3	-	TGTGCCAGCAGTTTATCGCTAGGACCCGGCATGAACACAGATACGCAGTATTTT	CASSLSLGPGMNTDTQYF
TRBV9	-	TRBJ2-3	-	TGTGCCAGCAGCGCAAGCTTGGACGGCACAGATACGCAGTATTTT	CASSASLDGTDTQYF
TRBV2	-	TRBJ2-2	-	TGTGCCAGCAGTGGAGGTCGGAGGGAGCTGTTTTTT	CASSGGRRELFF
TRBV27	-	TRBJ1-2	TRBD1	TGTGCCAGCAGTTTAGGTGCAGGACAGGGTAAAGGGGGCTACACCTTC	CASSLGAGQGKGGYTF
TRBV5-1	-	TRBJ2-7	-	TGCGCCAGCAGCTTATCTGTGGTTAGCGGAGATACCTACGAGCAGTACTTC	CASSLSVVSGDTYEQYF
TRBV2	-	TRBJ2-2	TRBD1	TGTGCCAGCGACAGGGAACCAACCGGGGAGCTGTTTTTT	CASDREPTGELFF
TRBV10-2	few	TRBJ2-7	TRBD2	TGCGCCCTACGACTAGCGGGAGTTCTTGGTCTGTACGAGCAGTACTTC	CALRLAGVLGLYEQYF
TRBV9	-	TRBJ1-1	-	TGTGCCAGCAGCGGGACGTCAGCGAACACTGAAGCTTTCTTT	CASSGTSANTEAFF
TRBV7-2	-	TRBJ1-1	-	TGTGCCAGCAGCTTACTAGGGCCCCAGGGCTCCACTGAAGCTTTCTTT	CASSLLGPQGSTEAFF
TRBV5-4	-	TRBJ1-4	-	TGTGCCAGCAGCAAGACAGTGGTAAAAGCAACTAATGAAAAACTGTTTTTT	CASSKTVVKATNEKLFF
TRBV11-2	-	TRBJ2-5	-	TGTGCCAGCAGTCCGGACAGAATCCTAGAGACCCAGTACTTC	CASSPDRILETQYF
TRBV5-1	-	TRBJ2-1	-	TGCGCCAGCCTTGGTCACTACAATGAGCAGTTCTTC	CASLGHYNEQFF
TRBV7-2	-	TRBJ1-5	-	TGTGCCAGCAGCTTAGTTGGCGGGGACAATCAGCCCCAGCATTTT	CASSLVGGDNQPQHF
TRBV7-9	-	TRBJ2-1	TRBD2	TGTGCCAGCAGCTTGGCTAGCGGACCCTACAATGAGCAGTTCTTC	CASSLASGPYNEQFF
TRBV5-1	-	TRBJ2-5	-	TGCGCCAGCAGTCCTACGTGGGCGGGACCGGGGGAGACCCAGTACTTC	CASSPTWAGPGETQYF
TRBV27	-	TRBJ1-5	-	TGTGCCAGCAGTTCAAACAGGGTACCCTTCAATCAGCCCCAGCATTTT	CASSSNRVPFNQPQHF
TRBV5-1	once	TRBJ1-1	-	TGCGCCAGCAGTTTGACCCAGGGTCTGAACACTGAAGCTTTCTTT	CASSLTQGLNTEAFF
TRBV18	once	TRBJ2-1	TRBD2	TGTGCCAGCTCACCACTAGCGGGAGTAGTAAATGAGCAGTTCTTC	CASSPLAGVVNEQFF
TRBV5-1	-	TRBJ1-3	-	TGCGCCAGCAGCCCTTTCGGTGCTACTGGAAACACCATATATTTT	CASSPFGATGNTIYF
TRBV19	-	TRBJ2-1	-	TGTGCCAGTAGTTGGCGTTACAATGAGCAGTTCTTC	CASSWRYNEQFF
TRBV7-9	-	TRBJ2-2	TRBD1	TGTGCCAGCAGCTCCGGACAGGGGACTAACACCGGGGAGCTGTTTTTT	CASSSGQGTNTGELFF
TRBV5-1	-	TRBJ2-2	TRBD2	TGCGCCAGCAGCTTGGAACTAGCGGGAACCGGGGAGCTGTTTTTT	CASSLELAGTGELFF
TRBV7-2	-	TRBJ2-5	-	TGTGCCAGCAGCTTAGTCGCTCAGCAGCAAGAGACCCAGTACTTC	CASSLVAQQQETQYF
TRBV18	-	TRBJ2-2	-	TGTGCCAGCTCAGGGATCCTCACCGGGGAGCTGTTTTTT	CASSGILTGELFF
TRBV11-2	-	TRBJ2-7	-	TGTGCCAGCAGCTTATTGCAGGTCTACTCCTACGAGCAGTACTTC	CASSLLQVYSYEQYF
TRBV19	-	TRBJ2-7	-	TGTGCCAGTAGTCCCCAGGATTTGTCTTCGGGAGAGCAGTACTTC	CASSPQDLSSGEQYF
TRBV7-9	-	TRBJ2-2	TRBD2	TGTGCCAGCAGCTTAAGCGGGAGTAGGGTCGGGGAGCTGTTTTTT	CASSLSGSRVGELFF
TRBV7-3	-	TRBJ2-2	-	TGTGCCAGCAGCTTTGGACAGTCCGGGGAGCTGTTTTTT	CASSFGQSGELFF
TRBV5-1	-	TRBJ2-2	TRBD2	TGCGCCAGCAGCTTACCGGGACTAGCGGGTCTTCGGGACACCGGGGAGCTGTTTTTT	CASSLPGLAGLRDTGELFF
TRBV13	few	TRBJ1-5	-	TGTGCCAGCACCCGGGGGGTCAATCAGCCCCAGCATTTT	CASTRGVNQPQHF
TRBV11-3	-	TRBJ2-1	TRBD2	TGTGCCAGCAGCCCCGGACTAGCGCCCGGTGATGAGCAGTTCTTC	CASSPGLAPGDEQFF
TRBV11-2	once	TRBJ2-7	-	TGTGCCAGCAGTAGTACAGGGTCCGAGCAGTACTTC	CASSSTGSEQYF
TRBV14	-	TRBJ2-5	-	TGTGCCAGCAGCCAAGATAAGAGCGGCCGGTTGTACCAAGAGACCCAGTACTTC	CASSQDKSGRLYQETQYF
TRBV18	-	TRBJ2-5	-	TGTGCCAGCTCACCAGGGTTCCAAGAGACCCAGTACTTC	CASSPGFQETQYF
TRBV25-1	-	TRBJ2-7	-	TGTGCCAGCACTTTGAACTACGAGCAGTACTTC	CASTLNYEQYF
TRBV7-9	-	TRBJ2-5	TRBD2	TGTGCCAGCAGCTTGGTGAGCGGGAGGTTGGGGACCCAGTACTTC	CASSLVSGRLGTQYF